This paragraph covers one T cell receptor (beta chain) sequence. Original analysis: Estimated nucleated cell counts came from reference gene primer amplification. Data came from immunoSEQ multiplex PCR; TCRdb stores just in-frame clones and leaves some out. The DNA gave D and trimming, while V, J and clone size come from that table. The table records roughly 70,000 clones, approximately 90% of them present only once. CDR1 DFQATT and CDR2 SNEGSKA come from the germline V gene (reference sequence). The CDR3 totals 15 residues. The ends lost 3 bases at V and 8 bases at J; junction bases unmatched: 11. This specimen comes from a study of blood T cell repertoires in COVID-19. The wider study: The United States, Italy and Spain provided the acute and convalescent COVID-19 samples. Sources were T cells, B-cell-depleted T cells, or PBMCs; the material itself was cDNA or gDNA.

Specimen: peripheral blood. This chain links TRBV20-1 with TRBJ1-2; 11 bases line up with TRBD1. The sequence came from a woman in her 70s with acute or convalescent COVID-19. In DNA form, the CDR3 reads TGCAGTGCTAGTAGACACGGACAGGGGGCGAGAGGCTACACCTTC. It is translated as CSASRHGQGARGYTF.